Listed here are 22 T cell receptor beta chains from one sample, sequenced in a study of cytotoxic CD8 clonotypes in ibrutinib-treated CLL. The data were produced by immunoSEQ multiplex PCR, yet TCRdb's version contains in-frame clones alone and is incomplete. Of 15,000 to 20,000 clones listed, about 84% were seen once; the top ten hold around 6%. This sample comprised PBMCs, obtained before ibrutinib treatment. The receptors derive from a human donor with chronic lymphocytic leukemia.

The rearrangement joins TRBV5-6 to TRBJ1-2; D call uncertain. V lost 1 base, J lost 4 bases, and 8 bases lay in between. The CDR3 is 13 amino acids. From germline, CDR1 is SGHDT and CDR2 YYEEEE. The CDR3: CASSLNGLYGYTF. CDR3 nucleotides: TGTGCCAGCAGCTTGAACGGGCTCTATGGCTACACCTTC.

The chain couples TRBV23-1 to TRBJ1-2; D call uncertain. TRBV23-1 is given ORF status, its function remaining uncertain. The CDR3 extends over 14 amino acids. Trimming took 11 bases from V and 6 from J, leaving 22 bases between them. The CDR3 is CAARGGRLRHGYTF. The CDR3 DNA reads TGCGCCGCCCGAGGAGGGAGGCTTCGCCATGGCTACACCTTC.

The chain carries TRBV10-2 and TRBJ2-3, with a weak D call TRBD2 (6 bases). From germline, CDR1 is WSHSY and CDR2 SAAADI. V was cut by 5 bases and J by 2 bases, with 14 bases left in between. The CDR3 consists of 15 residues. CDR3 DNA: TGCGCCAGCAGTTTCGCGGGGACCTCCACAGATACGCAGTATTTT. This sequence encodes CASSFAGTSTDTQYF.

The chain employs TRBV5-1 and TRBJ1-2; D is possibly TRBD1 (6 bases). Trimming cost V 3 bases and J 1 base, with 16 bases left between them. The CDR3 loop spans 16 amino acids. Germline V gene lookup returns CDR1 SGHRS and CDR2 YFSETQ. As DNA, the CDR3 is TGCGCCAGCAGCTCAGCACAGACAGGATTTAACTATGGCTACACCTTC. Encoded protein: CASSSAQTGFNYGYTF.

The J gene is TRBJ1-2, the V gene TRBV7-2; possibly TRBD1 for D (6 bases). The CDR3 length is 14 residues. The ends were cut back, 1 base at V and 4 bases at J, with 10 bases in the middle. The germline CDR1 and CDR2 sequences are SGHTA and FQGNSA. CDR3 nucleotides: TGTGCCAGCAGCTTAGGGGGGGGCGCCTATGGCTACACCTTC. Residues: CASSLGGGAYGYTF.

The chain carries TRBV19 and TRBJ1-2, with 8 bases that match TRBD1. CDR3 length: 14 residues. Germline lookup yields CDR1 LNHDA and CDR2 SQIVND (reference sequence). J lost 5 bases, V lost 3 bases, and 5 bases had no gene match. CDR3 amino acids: CASSIQGARYGYTF. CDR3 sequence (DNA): TGTGCCAGTAGTATTCAGGGGGCGAGGTATGGCTACACCTTC. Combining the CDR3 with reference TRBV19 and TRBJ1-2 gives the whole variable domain DGGITQSPKYLFRKEGQNVTLSCEQNLNHDAMYWYRQDPGQGLRLIYYSQIVNDFQKGDIAEGYSVSREKKESFPLTVTSAQKNPTAFYLCASSIQGARYGYTFGSGTRLTVV.

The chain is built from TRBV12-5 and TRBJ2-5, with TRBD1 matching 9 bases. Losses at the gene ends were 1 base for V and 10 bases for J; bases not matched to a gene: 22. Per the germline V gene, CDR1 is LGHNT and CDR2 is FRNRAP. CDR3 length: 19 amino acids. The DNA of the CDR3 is TGTGCTAGTGGTTTGGAACTTCGTAGGGGGACAGGGACAGGGAAGGGCCAGTACTTC. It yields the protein CASGLELRRGTGTGKGQYF.

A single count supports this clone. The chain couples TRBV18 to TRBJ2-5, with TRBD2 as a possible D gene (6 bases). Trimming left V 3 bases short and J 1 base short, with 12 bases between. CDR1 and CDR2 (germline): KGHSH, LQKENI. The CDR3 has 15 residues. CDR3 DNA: TGTGCCAGCTCACCGGAGGGAACCCCCCAAGAGACCCAGTACTTC. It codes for CASSPEGTPQETQYF.

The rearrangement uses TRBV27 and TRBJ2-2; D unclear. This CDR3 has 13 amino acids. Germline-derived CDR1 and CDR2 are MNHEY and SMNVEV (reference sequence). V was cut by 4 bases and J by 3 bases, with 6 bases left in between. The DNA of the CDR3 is TGTGCCAGCAGTTCCAGGCACACCGGGGAGCTGTTTTTT. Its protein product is CASSSRHTGELFF.

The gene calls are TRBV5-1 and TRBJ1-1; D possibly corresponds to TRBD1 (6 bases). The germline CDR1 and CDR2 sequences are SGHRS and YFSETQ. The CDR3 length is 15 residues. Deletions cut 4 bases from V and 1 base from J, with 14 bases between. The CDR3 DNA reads TGCGCCAGCAGCGAACTGACAGGACGGAACACTGAAGCTTTCTTT. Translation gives CASSELTGRNTEAFF.

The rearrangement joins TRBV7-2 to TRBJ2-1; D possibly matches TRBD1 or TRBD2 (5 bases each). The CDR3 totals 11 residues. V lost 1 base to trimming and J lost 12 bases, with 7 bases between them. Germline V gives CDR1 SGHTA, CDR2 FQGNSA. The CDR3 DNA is TGTGCCAGCAGCTTAGTCGGGGCGCAGTTCTTC. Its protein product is CASSLVGAQFF.

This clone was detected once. As DNA, the CDR3 is TGTGCCAGCAGCTCCTTAGCGGGGGGACCGGGGGAGACCCAGTACTTC. It is translated as CASSSLAGGPGETQYF. The chain employs TRBV5-6 and TRBJ2-5, with 10 bases identical to TRBD2. The CDR3 loop spans 16 amino acids. V dropped 3 bases and J dropped 5; count of bases not matched to a gene: 10. Germline CDR1 is SGHDT and CDR2 is YYEEEE.

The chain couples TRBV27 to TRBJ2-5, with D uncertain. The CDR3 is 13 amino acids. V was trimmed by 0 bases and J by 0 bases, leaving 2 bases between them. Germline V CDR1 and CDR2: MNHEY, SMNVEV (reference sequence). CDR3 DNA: TGTGCCAGCAGTTTATCGTACCAAGAGACCCAGTACTTC. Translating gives CASSLSYQETQYF.

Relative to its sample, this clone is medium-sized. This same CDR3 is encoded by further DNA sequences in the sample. The CDR3 DNA follows: TGTGCCAGCAGCTTAGGCACAGGCTATAATTCACCCCTCCACTTT. Protein sequence: CASSLGTGYNSPLHF. The chain has TRBV7-2 and TRBJ1-6, with D maybe TRBD1 (5 bases). V was cut by 1 base and J by 3 bases, with 7 bases left in between. This CDR3 comprises 15 residues. Germline values: CDR1 SGHTA, CDR2 FQGNSA. The full variable domain, with the rest looked up from reference TRBV7-2 and TRBJ1-6, is GAGVSQSPSNKVTEKGKDVELRCDPISGHTALYWYRQSLGQGLEFLIYFQGNSAPDKSGLPSDRFSAERTGGSVSTLTIQRTQQEDSAVYLCASSLGTGYNSPLHFGNGTRLTVT.

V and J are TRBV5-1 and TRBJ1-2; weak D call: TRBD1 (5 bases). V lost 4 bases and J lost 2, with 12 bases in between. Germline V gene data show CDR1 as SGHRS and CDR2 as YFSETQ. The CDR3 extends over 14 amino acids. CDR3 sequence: CASSPGGGNYGYTF. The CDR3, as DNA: TGCGCCAGCAGCCCCGGGGGAGGGAACTATGGCTACACCTTC.

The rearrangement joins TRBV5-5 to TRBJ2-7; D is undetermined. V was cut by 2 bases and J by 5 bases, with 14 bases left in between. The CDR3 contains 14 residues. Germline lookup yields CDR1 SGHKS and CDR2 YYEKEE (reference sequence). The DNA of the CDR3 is TGTGCCAGCAGCTTTCAGCCTCCGACCCACGAGCAGTACTTC. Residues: CASSFQPPTHEQYF.

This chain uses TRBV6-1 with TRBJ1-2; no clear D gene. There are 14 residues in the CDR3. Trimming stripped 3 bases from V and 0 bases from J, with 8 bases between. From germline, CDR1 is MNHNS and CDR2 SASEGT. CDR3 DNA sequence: TGTGCCAGCAGTGATTACGGGGCTAACTATGGCTACACCTTC. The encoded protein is CASSDYGANYGYTF.

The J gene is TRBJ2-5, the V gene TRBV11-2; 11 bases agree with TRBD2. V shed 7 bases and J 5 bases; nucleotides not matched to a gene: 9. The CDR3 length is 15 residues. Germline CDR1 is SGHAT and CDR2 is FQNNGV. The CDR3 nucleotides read TGTGCCAGCAACCGACTAGCGGGACCCACGGAGACCCAGTACTTC. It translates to CASNRLAGPTETQYF.

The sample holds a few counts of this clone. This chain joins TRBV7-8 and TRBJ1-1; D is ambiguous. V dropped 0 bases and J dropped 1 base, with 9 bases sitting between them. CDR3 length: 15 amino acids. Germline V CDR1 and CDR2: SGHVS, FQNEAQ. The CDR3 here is CASSLALLTNTEAFF. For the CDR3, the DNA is TGTGCCAGCAGCTTAGCGCTCCTGACGAACACTGAAGCTTTCTTT.

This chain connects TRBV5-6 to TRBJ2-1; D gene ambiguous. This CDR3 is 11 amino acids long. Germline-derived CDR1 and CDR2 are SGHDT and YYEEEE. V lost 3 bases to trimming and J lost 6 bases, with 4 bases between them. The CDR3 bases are TGTGCCAGCAGCTCCCCCAATGAGCAGTTCTTC. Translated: CASSSPNEQFF. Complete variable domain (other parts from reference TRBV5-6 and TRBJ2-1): DAGVTQSPTHLIKTRGQQVTLRCSPKSGHDTVSWYQQALGQGPQFIFQYYEEEERQRGNFPDRFSGHQFPNYSSELNVNALLLGDSALYLCASSSPNEQFFGPGTRLTVL.

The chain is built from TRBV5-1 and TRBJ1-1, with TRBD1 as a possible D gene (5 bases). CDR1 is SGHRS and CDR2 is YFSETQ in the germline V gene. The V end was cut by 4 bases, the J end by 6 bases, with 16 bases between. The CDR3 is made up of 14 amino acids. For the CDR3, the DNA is TGCGCCAGCAGCCCCCCCGAGAGGGGCGCTGAAGCTTTCTTT. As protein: CASSPPERGAEAFF.

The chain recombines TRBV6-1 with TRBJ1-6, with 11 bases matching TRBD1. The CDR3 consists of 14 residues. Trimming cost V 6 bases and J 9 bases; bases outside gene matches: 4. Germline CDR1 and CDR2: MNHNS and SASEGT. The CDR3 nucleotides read TGTGCCAGCAGGTGGACAGGGGGCGGTTCACCCCTCCACTTT. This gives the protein CASRWTGGGSPLHF.